The 15 T cell receptor beta chains below all came from one sample that was sequenced in a study of T cell responses to AZD1222 COVID-19 vaccine. Generated by immunoSEQ multiplex PCR, the TCRdb table keeps only in-frame clones and is missing some. The table has 85,000 to 100,000 clones, 70% to 85% seen once. The sequences come from peripheral blood, collected on day 0 of AZD1222 vaccination. Receptors originate from an adult in good health.

The rearrangement links TRBV12-3 or TRBV12-4 to TRBJ2-1, with D unresolved. Trimming stripped 4 bases from V and 4 bases from J, with 8 bases between. CDR3 length equals 13 residues. CDR3 sequence (DNA): TGTGCCAGCAGTTCAACCATGTACAATGAGCAGTTCTTC. This encodes CASSSTMYNEQFF.

The genes are TRBV7-8 and TRBJ2-1; the match to TRBD2 covers 7 bases. The CDR3 spans 16 residues. The V gene's germline CDR1 is SGHVS and CDR2 FQNEAQ. The V gene end was trimmed by 2 bases and the J gene end by 2 bases; junction bases not matched to a gene: 6. The CDR3: CASSLLASGTYNEQFF. CDR3 DNA sequence: TGTGCCAGCAGCTTACTGGCTAGCGGAACCTACAATGAGCAGTTCTTC. Based on the CDR3 plus reference TRBV7-8 and TRBJ2-1, the full variable domain is GAGVSQSPRYKVAKRGQDVALRCDPISGHVSLFWYQQALGQGPEFLTYFQNEAQLDKSGLPSDRFFAERPEGSVSTLKIQRTQQEDSAVYLCASSLLASGTYNEQFFGPGTRLTVL.

There are a few counts of this clone. The chain has TRBV7-9 and TRBJ1-2, with 10 nucleotides matching TRBD1. Germline V gene sequence: CDR1 SEHNR, CDR2 FQNEAQ (reference sequence). V shed 5 bases, J shed 7 bases, and the junction held 1 base outside the gene matches. CDR3 length: 12 amino acids. The CDR3 loop reads CASSRQGAGYTF. CDR3 nucleotides: TGTGCCAGCAGCCGACAGGGGGCTGGCTACACCTTC.

The chain employs TRBV6-5 and TRBJ2-1; D is possibly TRBD2 (6 bases). Trimming stripped 0 bases from V and 9 bases from J, with 15 bases between. The CDR3 has 15 amino acids. CDR1 and CDR2 from the germline V gene are MNHEY and SVGAGI. CDR3 nucleotide sequence: TGTGCCAGCAGTTACTCTGCGGGATCGGAATCTGAGCAGTTCTTC. It specifies CASSYSAGSESEQFF.

The rearrangement joins TRBV11-2 to TRBJ2-3; 9 bases map to TRBD2. Germline CDR1 reads SGHAT; CDR2 reads FQNNGV. V lost 1 base, J lost 10 bases, and 9 bases stayed unmatched. This CDR3 has 15 amino acids. CDR3 in DNA: TGTGCCAGCAGCTTAGTAGCGGGAGACTCGGGGGCGCAGTATTTT. Its translation: CASSLVAGDSGAQYF.

The chain combines TRBV6-5 with TRBJ1-4; D unresolved. This CDR3 contains 14 residues. Trimming stripped 0 bases from V and 4 bases from J, with 6 bases between. Germline V gene data show CDR1 as MNHEY and CDR2 as SVGAGI. The CDR3 nucleotides are TGTGCCAGCAGTTACTCGGGGAATAATGAAAAACTGTTTTTT. Translating it yields CASSYSGNNEKLFF.

This chain links TRBV5-4 with TRBJ2-7; perhaps TRBD2 as D (6 bases). The germline gives CDR1 SGHNT, CDR2 YYREEE (reference sequence). V was pared by 0 bases and J by 6 bases, with 10 bases between. The length of the CDR3 is 13 residues. CDR3: CASSLAGGSEQYF. For the CDR3, the DNA is TGTGCCAGCAGCTTGGCCGGGGGTAGCGAGCAGTACTTC.

A few counts support this clone. The rearrangement links TRBV5-5 to TRBJ1-2; 8 bases are shared with TRBD1. The length of the CDR3 is 16 residues. The V segment lost 1 base and the J segment 4 bases; nucleotides outside the gene matches: 9. The germline V gene has CDR1 SGHKS and CDR2 YYEKEE (reference sequence). The CDR3 DNA follows: TGTGCCAGCAGCTTGCGGGCAGGGGGCGTGAGCTATGGCTACACCTTC. Its translation: CASSLRAGGVSYGYTF.

J is TRBJ2-1 and V is TRBV11-2; D is ambiguous. V shed 2 bases and J shed 4 bases, with 9 bases lying between them. The CDR3 covers 14 residues. Looked up from germline, CDR1 is SGHAT and CDR2 is FQNNGV. CDR3 protein: CASSLTTLYNEQFF. CDR3 bases: TGTGCCAGCAGCTTAACGACTCTTTACAATGAGCAGTTCTTC.

The chain joins TRBV5-3 to TRBJ2-5; 9 bases align to TRBD2. TRBV5-3 is an open reading frame, and its role is uncertain. This CDR3 region has 13 residues. V was pared by 4 bases and J by 5 bases, with 3 bases of the junction left unmatched. The CDR3 reads CARSTGLAETQYF. CDR3 DNA: TGTGCCAGAAGCACAGGACTAGCGGAGACCCAGTACTTC.

The chain recombines TRBV29-1 with TRBJ2-3; 12 nucleotides agree with TRBD2. V gave up 5 bases and J gave up 2 bases; unmatched junction bases: 5. Germline V gene sequence: CDR1 SQVTM, CDR2 ANQGSEA. The CDR3 is 15 residues long. CDR3 amino acids: CSVSGLAGNTDTQYF. Written as DNA, the CDR3 is TGCAGCGTTTCCGGACTAGCGGGAAACACAGATACGCAGTATTTT.

J is TRBJ2-7 and V is TRBV7-2; TRBD2 is a possible D gene (5 bases). The germline V and J ends were trimmed by 1 base and 2 bases, with 9 bases remaining between them. The germline V gene encodes CDR1 SGHTA and CDR2 FQGNSA. CDR3 length equals 14 residues. The CDR3 is CASSLDSGPYEQYF. The CDR3 DNA follows: TGTGCCAGCAGCTTAGACAGCGGTCCCTACGAGCAGTACTTC.

V and J are TRBV5-6 and TRBJ1-5, with D perhaps matching TRBD1 (6 bases). This CDR3 has 16 residues. Germline V gene sequence: CDR1 SGHDT, CDR2 YYEEEE. The V end lost 3 bases, the J end lost 1 base, and 14 bases lay between the germline ends. The chain's CDR3 is CASSSRIRGSNQPQHF. CDR3 nucleotides: TGTGCCAGCAGCTCGAGAATAAGGGGGAGCAATCAGCCCCAGCATTTT.

V is TRBV7-6 and J is TRBJ2-3, with a tentative D call TRBD1 (6 bases). V was shortened by 5 bases and J by 0 bases, with 18 bases between the two germline ends. In germline, CDR1 is SGHVS, CDR2 FNYEAQ. The CDR3 is made up of 17 amino acids. In DNA, the CDR3 is TGTGCCAGCAGCCCTCGACAGGAACCTACTAGCACAGATACGCAGTATTTT. Its translation is CASSPRQEPTSTDTQYF.

The chain recombines TRBV15 with TRBJ2-5; possibly TRBD1 or TRBD2 for D (5 bases each). The V gene's germline CDR1 is LNHNV and CDR2 YYDKDF (reference sequence). V lost 3 bases, J lost 3 bases, and 17 bases lay in between. The CDR3 is 16 residues long. The CDR3 sequence is CATSSQLWDGEETQYF. The CDR3, as DNA: TGTGCCACCAGCAGCCAACTATGGGACGGAGAAGAGACCCAGTACTTC.